This entry is about one T cell receptor beta chain. What it binds is unknown. These data originate in a study of shared clonotypes between healthy human individuals. Study-wide background: A couple of women and a few men aged 18 to 49 served as donors. Study-level results: In this cohort, only blood was sampled, and tissue repertoires likely differ. It was anticipated that sequencing depth would influence how many clonotypes donors shared.

Generated by immunoSEQ multiplex PCR, the TCRdb table keeps only in-frame clones and is missing some. The repertoire holds about half a million clones, with more than 65% as singletons. Those who donated, Caucasian adults without exception, all lived in Nashville, Tennessee. The V and J ends lost 4 bases and 0 bases, in that order; junction bases with no gene match: 8. This CDR3 has 18 amino acids. CDR1 is SEHNR and CDR2 is FQNEAQ in the germline V gene (reference sequence). Sequenced: PBMCs. The receptor was derived from a woman aged 40 to 50 in good health. Some clones in this sample may be carry-over from other donors' samples. The chain joins TRBV7-9 to TRBJ2-3, with TRBD2 matching 12 bases. CDR3 coding DNA: TGTGCCAGCAGCTCCTTGGGACTAGCGGGTCCTAGCACAGATACGCAGTATTTT. Its translation: CASSSLGLAGPSTDTQYF.